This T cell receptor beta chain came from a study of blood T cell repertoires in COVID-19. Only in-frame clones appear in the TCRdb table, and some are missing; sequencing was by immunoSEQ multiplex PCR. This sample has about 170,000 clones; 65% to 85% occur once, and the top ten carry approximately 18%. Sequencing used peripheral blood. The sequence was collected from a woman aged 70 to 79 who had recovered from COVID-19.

The CDR3 nucleotides are TGTGCCAGCAGCTTAGGCAGGGGCACTGAAGCTTTCTTT. Protein product: CASSLGRGTEAFF. The rearrangement uses TRBV11-2 and TRBJ1-1; D possibly corresponds to TRBD1 (6 bases). This CDR3 region has 13 residues. Germline V gene data show CDR1 as SGHAT and CDR2 as FQNNGV. V lost 1 base to trimming and J lost 4 bases, with 7 bases between them.